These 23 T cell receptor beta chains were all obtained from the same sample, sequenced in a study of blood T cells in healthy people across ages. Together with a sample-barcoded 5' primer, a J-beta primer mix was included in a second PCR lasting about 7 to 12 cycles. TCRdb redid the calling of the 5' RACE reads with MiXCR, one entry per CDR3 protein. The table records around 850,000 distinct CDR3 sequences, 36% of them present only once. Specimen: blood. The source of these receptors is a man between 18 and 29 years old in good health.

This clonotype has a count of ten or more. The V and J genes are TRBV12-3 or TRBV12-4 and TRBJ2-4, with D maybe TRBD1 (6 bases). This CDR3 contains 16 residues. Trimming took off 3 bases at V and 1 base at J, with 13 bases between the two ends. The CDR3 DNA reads TGTGCCAGCAGTTTCAGTACAGGGCGGGCCAAAAACATTCAGTACTTC. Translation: CASSFSTGRAKNIQYF.

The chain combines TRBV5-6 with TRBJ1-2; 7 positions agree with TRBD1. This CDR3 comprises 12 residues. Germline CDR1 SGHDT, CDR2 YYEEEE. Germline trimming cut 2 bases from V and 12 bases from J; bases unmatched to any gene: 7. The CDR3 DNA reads TGTGCCAGCAGCTTCACAGGGGCCACTCACACCTTC. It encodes CASSFTGATHTF. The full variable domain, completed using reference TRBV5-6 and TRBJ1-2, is DAGVTQSPTHLIKTRGQQVTLRCSPKSGHDTVSWYQQALGQGPQFIFQYYEEEERQRGNFPDRFSGHQFPNYSSELNVNALLLGDSALYLCASSFTGATHTFGSGTRLTVV.

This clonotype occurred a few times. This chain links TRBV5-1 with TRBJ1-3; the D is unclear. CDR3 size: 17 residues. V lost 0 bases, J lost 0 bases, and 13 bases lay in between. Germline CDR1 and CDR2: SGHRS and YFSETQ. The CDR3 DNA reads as TGCGCCAGCAGCTTGGAGGGTCTACTAACCTCTGGAAACACCATATATTTT. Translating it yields CASSLEGLLTSGNTIYF.

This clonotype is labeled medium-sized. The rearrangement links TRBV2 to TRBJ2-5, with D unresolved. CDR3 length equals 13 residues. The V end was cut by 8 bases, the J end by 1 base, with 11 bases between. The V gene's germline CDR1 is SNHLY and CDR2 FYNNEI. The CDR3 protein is CASVNSRQETQYF. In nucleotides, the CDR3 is TGTGCCAGCGTGAACTCCCGCCAAGAGACCCAGTACTTC.

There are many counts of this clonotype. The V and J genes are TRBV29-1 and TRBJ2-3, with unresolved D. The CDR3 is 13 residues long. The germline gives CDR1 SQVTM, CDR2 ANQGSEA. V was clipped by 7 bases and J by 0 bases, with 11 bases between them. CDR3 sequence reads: CSEGLISTDTQYF. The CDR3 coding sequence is TGCAGCGAAGGGCTTATTAGCACAGATACGCAGTATTTT.

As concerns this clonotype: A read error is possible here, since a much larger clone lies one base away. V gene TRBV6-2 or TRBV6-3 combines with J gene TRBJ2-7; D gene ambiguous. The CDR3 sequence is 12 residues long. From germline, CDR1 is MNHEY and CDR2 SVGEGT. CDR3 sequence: CTSSTLGYEQYF. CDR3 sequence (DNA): TGTACCAGCAGTACCCTTGGCTACGAGCAGTACTTC.

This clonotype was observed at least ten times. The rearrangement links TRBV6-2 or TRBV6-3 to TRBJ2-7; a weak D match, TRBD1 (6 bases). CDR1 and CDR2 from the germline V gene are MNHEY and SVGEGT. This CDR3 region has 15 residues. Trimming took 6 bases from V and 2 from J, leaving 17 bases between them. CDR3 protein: CASSNGQSEPYEQYF. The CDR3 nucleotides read TGTGCCAGCAGCAACGGACAGTCAGAACCCTACGAGCAGTACTTC.

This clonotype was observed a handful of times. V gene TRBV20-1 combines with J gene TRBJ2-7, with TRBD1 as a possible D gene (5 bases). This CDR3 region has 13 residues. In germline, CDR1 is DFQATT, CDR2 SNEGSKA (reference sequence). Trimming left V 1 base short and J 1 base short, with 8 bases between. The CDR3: CSARGQRSYEQYF. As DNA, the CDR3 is TGCAGTGCTAGAGGACAGAGGTCCTACGAGCAGTACTTC.

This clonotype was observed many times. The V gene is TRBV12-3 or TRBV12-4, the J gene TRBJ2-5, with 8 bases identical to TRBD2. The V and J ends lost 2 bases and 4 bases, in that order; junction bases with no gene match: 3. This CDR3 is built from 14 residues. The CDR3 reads CASSLRTSRETQYF. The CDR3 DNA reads TGTGCCAGCAGTTTAAGGACTAGCCGAGAGACCCAGTACTTC.

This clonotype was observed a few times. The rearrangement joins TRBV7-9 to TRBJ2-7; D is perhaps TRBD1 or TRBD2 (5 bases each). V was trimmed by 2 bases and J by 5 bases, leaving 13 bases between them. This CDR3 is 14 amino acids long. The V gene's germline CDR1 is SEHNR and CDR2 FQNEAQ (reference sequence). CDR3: CASSLRDVGDEQYF. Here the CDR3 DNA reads TGTGCCAGCAGCTTAAGGGACGTTGGAGACGAGCAGTACTTC. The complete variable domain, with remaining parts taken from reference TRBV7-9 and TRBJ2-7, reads DTGVSQNPRHKITKRGQNVTFRCDPISEHNRLYWYRQTLGQGPEFLTYFQNEAQLEKSRLLSDRFSAERPKGSFSTLEIQRTEQGDSAMYLCASSLRDVGDEQYFGPGTRLTVT.

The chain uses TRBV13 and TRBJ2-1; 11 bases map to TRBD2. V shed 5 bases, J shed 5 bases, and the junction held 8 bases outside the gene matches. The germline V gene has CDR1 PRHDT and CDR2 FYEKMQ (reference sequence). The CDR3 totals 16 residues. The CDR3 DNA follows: TGTGCCAGCAGCCCACCTAGCGGGGGGTCTCACAATGAGCAGTTCTTC. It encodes CASSPPSGGSHNEQFF.

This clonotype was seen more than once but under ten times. CDR3 residues: CASSTRQGAFDEQFF. The CDR3 bases are TGTGCCAGCAGCACTCGACAGGGGGCTTTCGATGAGCAGTTCTTC. The V gene is TRBV11-3, the J gene TRBJ2-1; 10 nucleotides line up with TRBD1. The ends lost 5 bases at V and 8 bases at J; junction bases unmatched: 9. This CDR3 contains 15 residues. CDR1 is SGHNT, CDR2 YENEEA, per germline.

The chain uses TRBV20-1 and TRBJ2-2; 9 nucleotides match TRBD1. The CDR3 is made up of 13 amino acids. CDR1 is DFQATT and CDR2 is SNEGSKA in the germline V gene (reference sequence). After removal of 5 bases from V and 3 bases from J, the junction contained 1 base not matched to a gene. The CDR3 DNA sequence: TGCAGTGCTCGGACAGGGGACACCGGGGAGCTGTTTTTT. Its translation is CSARTGDTGELFF.

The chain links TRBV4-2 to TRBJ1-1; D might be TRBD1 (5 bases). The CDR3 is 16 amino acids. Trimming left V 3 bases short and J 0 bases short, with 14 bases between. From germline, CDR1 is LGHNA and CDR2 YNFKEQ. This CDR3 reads CASSHDRGTVNTEAFF. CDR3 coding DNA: TGTGCCAGCAGCCATGACCGTGGGACGGTGAACACTGAAGCTTTCTTT.

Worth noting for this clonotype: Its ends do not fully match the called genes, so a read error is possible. The CDR3 is CAGSQEVVDPRIGLWTQYF. CDR3 sequence (DNA): TGCGCCGGCAGCCAGGAGGTCGTTGATCCGCGTATAGGATTATGGACCCAGTACTTC. The chain employs TRBV4-3 and TRBJ2-7, with TRBD2 as a possible D gene (5 bases). The J call may not be correct, given that the DNA end is closer to TRBJ2-5. Germline V gene data show CDR1 as LGHNA and CDR2 as YSLEER. The length of the CDR3 is 19 residues.

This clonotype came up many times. The CDR3 is CASSLALNEQFF. Written as DNA, the CDR3 is TGTGCCAGCAGTTTAGCGCTGAATGAGCAGTTCTTC. The chain uses TRBV12-3 or TRBV12-4 and TRBJ2-1; no firm D call. Deletions cut 0 bases from V and 7 bases from J, with 4 bases between. The CDR3 has 12 residues.

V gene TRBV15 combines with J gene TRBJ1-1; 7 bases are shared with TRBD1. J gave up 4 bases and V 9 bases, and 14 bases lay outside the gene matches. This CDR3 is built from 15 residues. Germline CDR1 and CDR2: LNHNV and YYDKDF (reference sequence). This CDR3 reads CATTLDRAPFTEAFF. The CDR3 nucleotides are TGTGCCACTACCCTTGACAGGGCGCCGTTCACTGAAGCTTTCTTT.

Written as DNA, the CDR3 is TGTGCCAGCAGGGTGGGGGTGGCCCTCTCAGATGGCTACACCTTC. Encoded protein: CASRVGVALSDGYTF. This chain uses TRBV13 with TRBJ1-2, with D possibly TRBD1 on 5 matching bases. Per the germline V gene, CDR1 is PRHDT and CDR2 is FYEKMQ (reference sequence). Trimming took 6 bases from V and 6 from J, leaving 20 bases between them. The CDR3 loop spans 15 amino acids. Drawing the rest from reference TRBV13 and TRBJ1-2, the complete variable domain is AAGVIQSPRHLIKEKRETATLKCYPIPRHDTVYWYQQGPGQDPQFLISFYEKMQSDKGSIPDRFSAQQFSDYHSELNMSSLELGDSALYFCASRVGVALSDGYTFGSGTRLTVV.

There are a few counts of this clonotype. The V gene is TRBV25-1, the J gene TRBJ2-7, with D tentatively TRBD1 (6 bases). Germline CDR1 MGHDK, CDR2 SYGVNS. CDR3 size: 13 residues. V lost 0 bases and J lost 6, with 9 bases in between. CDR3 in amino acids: CASSEYGGGEQYF. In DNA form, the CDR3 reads TGTGCCAGCAGTGAATATGGGGGCGGCGAGCAGTACTTC.

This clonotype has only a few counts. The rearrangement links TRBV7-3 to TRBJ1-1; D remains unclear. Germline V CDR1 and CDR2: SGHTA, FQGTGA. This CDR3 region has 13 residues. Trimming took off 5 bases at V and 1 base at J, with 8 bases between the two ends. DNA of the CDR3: TGTGCCAGCAGCAGGCAGGAGAACACTGAAGCTTTCTTT. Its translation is CASSRQENTEAFF.

The chain's CDR3 is CASSRGQVAYEQYF. The CDR3 nucleotides read TGTGCCAGCAGCCGGGGGCAAGTTGCCTACGAGCAGTACTTC. The chain couples TRBV7-2 to TRBJ2-7; D could derive from TRBD1 or TRBD2 (6 bases each). The CDR3 runs to 14 residues. With 5 bases removed from V and 2 bases from J, the gap between germline ends came to 13 bases. Germline loops: CDR1 SGHTA, CDR2 FQGNSA.

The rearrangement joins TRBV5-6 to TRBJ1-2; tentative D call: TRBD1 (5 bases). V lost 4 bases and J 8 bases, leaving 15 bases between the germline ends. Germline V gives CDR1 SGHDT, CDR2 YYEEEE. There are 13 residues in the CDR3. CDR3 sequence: CASSVEGLLGYTF. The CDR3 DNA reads TGTGCCAGCAGCGTGGAGGGGCTTCTGGGCTACACCTTC.

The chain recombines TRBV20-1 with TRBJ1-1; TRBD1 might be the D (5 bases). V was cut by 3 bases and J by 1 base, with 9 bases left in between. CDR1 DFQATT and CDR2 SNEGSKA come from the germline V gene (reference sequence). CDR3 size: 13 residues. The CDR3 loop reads CSARGVGNTEAFF. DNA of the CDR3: TGCAGTGCTAGGGGGGTAGGGAACACTGAAGCTTTCTTT.